These T cell receptor beta chains were read from a single sample in a study of PD-1 blockade in classical Hodgkin lymphoma. Libraries were prepared by immunoSEQ multiplex PCR; TCRdb keeps only in-frame clonotypes and omits some of them. The table lists fewer than 100,000 clones, 85% to 95% of them singletons. Material: peripheral blood mononuclear cells (PBMCs), obtained before the fourth cycle of nivolumab. Source of these receptors: a human donor with classical Hodgkin lymphoma. Both conserved end residues are part of each CDR3.

j_call v_call cdr3_aa
TRBJ1-1 TRBV25-1 CASSETRVTEAFF
TRBJ2-3 TRBV5-1 CASTKRRTDTQYF
TRBJ2-2 TRBV6-5 CASSYGVAENTGELFF
TRBJ1-1 TRBV9 CASSVGGALNTEAFF
TRBJ2-7 TRBV10-3 CAISWDSNSYEQYF
TRBJ1-4 TRBV6-1 CASSVSWGGREKLFF
TRBJ1-5 TRBV7-2 CASSLDQGSNQPQHF
TRBJ1-2 TRBV9 CASSVVEDYGYTF
TRBJ1-1 TRBV18 CASSWDRQSEAFF
TRBJ2-1 TRBV27 CASSFRQGAYNEQFF
TRBJ2-7 TRBV4-2 CASHRGQGIGEQYF
TRBJ1-2 TRBV5-1 CASSLLGESYGYTF
TRBJ1-1 TRBV28 CASFSLHQSGTEAFF
TRBJ1-4 TRBV10-2 CASSEFGVGNEKLFF
TRBJ2-5 TRBV4-1 CASSQQETQYF
TRBJ2-1 TRBV5-1 CASSLPGSGPLYNEQFF
TRBJ1-2 TRBV7-9 CASSLGRRELNYGYTF